The clone carrying this TCR beta chain was seen only a few times. Its specificity is unknown. This sample was included in a study of post-analysis software for immune sequencing data. Study-wide background: Both relapsing-remitting and secondary progressive multiple sclerosis featured among the disease courses, as did progressive-relapsing multiple sclerosis.

The TCR beta cDNA libraries carried unique molecular identifiers. Roughly 490,000 cDNA molecules came from roughly 1 to 10 million T cells. TCRdb called the PCR reads again in MiXCR, with one record for every CDR3 protein. Among 750,000 to 900,000 distinct CDR3 sequences listed, about half were seen once. Study-level findings and limits: Patients with multiple sclerosis recorded significantly lower normalized Chao1 diversity than controls, the study found.

The specimen sequenced was blood. The TCR was taken from a girl under 18 with multiple sclerosis.

The CDR3 sequence: CASSLTTGEQYF. The CDR3 coding sequence is TGCGCCAGCAGCTTAACTACCGGCGAGCAGTACTTC. The V call is TRBV5-1, the J call TRBJ2-4, with D unresolved. The J call may be mistaken, given a closer DNA end match to TRBJ2-7. CDR3 size: 12 residues. Germline CDR1 reads SGHRS; CDR2 reads YFSETQ.